The present TCR beta chain was sequenced within a study of cytomegalovirus exposure and HLA in healthy donors (dated by TCRdb to about 2017). Notes on the research overall: In an earlier analysis of 450 to 750 of the donors, under 300 Gb of sequence data and 90 million to 120 million unique TCR beta sequences from about 179 million T cells were reported. About 280 gigabases of sequencing data and 80 million or so unique TCR sequences were included in an early release covering about 600 HLA-typed donors. Among the approximately 430 genotyped donors, around 81% belonged to the genetic ancestry cluster associated with self-reported Caucasian donors. The study was designed to test whether signatures of past pathogen exposure could be identified by cataloging public T cell receptors. The study used immunosequencing to profile the T cell repertoires of approximately 630 subjects and linked those repertoires to cytomegalovirus serostatus. Besides the first cohort of 500 to 700 subjects, a separate validation cohort made up of 120 different subjects was used. To predict cytomegalovirus infection status, the study brought together high-throughput TCR immunosequencing, statistical association of individual TCRs with disease status, and machine learning. A later analysis re-analyzed previously published TCR beta repertoires from hundreds of donors and added high-resolution HLA genotyping to study TCR occurrence patterns. Rather than drawing on any new phenotypic data, the later analysis identified candidate immune exposures from TCR beta sequences and the way those sequences occurred across donors. An earlier analysis of 500 to 650 of the donors applied high-throughput TCR beta sequencing to assess whether each TCR beta V gene segment acted as functional or pseudogenic. Donor age, sex, ethnicity and CMV serostatus were compiled together with the repertoire data. A later genetic analysis took genome-wide SNP genotypes for about 65% of the roughly 670 donors and used that subset as a discovery cohort. Every repertoire in the discovery cohort had been generated on one and the same sequencing platform. Class I and class II HLA loci were covered by the typing at four-digit resolution. Typing coverage differed by locus: A, B, C, DRB1 and DQB1 were typed in about 629-630 donors, DQA1 in 500 to 550, DPA1 in around 580, and DPB1 in about 450. Roughly 5 DR-DQ haplotypes were handled as single units for association and clustering, since linkage in the cohort was strong. Among some 400 genotyped donors of the cohort, an average of around 240,000 unique TCR beta nucleotide sequences was sequenced per donor, of which about 18% were non-productive. The investigation overall reported the following: A later genetic analysis reported fewer N-insertions in productive TCRs among donors in an Asian-associated ancestry cluster than the roughly 700-donor mean. In both the original and validation cohorts, the classifier was reported to diagnose cytomegalovirus status with high specificity and sensitivity. Only TCR beta chains were sequenced in this cohort, and the absence of alpha or paired-chain data limited detectable features. The study gave a list of under 200 TCR beta chains associated with cytomegalovirus. Most CMV-associated TCR beta chains appeared to be HLA-restricted in a later analysis, and the HLA associations seemed to be driven largely by CMV exposure. In vitro tests confirmed that a few of the cytomegalovirus-associated TCR beta chains recognize cytomegalovirus antigens. A cluster of highly shared sequence variants was judged likely to be a technical artifact of the sequencing pipeline. The authors suggested that the approach could potentially be generalized to other disease states and immunological phenotypes. A later analysis found that HLA-associated TCR beta chains were more clonally expanded and had lower generation probabilities than equally common non-associated chains. A further reported finding was that TCR beta sequences accurately predicted the HLA-A and HLA-B alleles for most subjects in the first cohort. Sequencing depth was assumed to be roughly uniform across donors in the presence/absence analyses, though that assumption may not hold. Broadly in line with IMGT annotations, most TCR beta V segments showed up in productive rearrangements about 87% or about 30% of the time in an earlier analysis of several hundred of the donors. Assigning TCR associations to individual alleles was difficult when HLA alleles, especially DR and DQ, strongly co-occurred. For the cohort, immune exposure information was limited to CMV serostatus. HLA typing was unavailable for some donors at each locus, so association tests used only the typed subset. Across donors, most TCR sequences were observed very rarely, whereas some public TCRs were present in many individuals. Linkage disequilibrium might explain the correlated functional status among segregating V segments, but an unknown experimental factor could not be ruled out. Some IMGT-functional V segments, including TRBV6-2 and TRBV6-3, could not be distinguished by the 87-base-pair reads and were therefore excluded. In a later analysis, several top co-occurrence clusters were reported to appear linked to parvovirus B19, influenza, CMV and Epstein-Barr virus. In a later analysis, about 17,000 TCR beta sequences were associated with specific HLA alleles at a false discovery rate of 0.05. V-gene and J-gene trimming of TCR beta chains was associated with a missense DCLRE1C variant in a later genetic analysis, and the association was replicated in an independent cohort. In a later analysis, TCR association rates were found to vary across HLA loci, with the most associated TCRs seen for DRB1 alleles and the fewest for HLA-C alleles. Approximately 18 rarely observed V segments, including chromosome 9 orphons, were excluded from the earlier analysis of about 610 of the donors because counts were too low.

The cohort comprised approximately 700 healthy bone marrow donors. Cohort members were all nominally healthy when sampled, although unrecorded immune exposures were likely present. The donor was CMV seropositive and was included in the group of about 290 seropositive cohort members. Every donor gave a peripheral blood sample, and the peripheral blood mononuclear cells from that sample were used for TCR beta sequencing. Genomic DNA was extracted from the blood cell samples with the Qiagen DNeasy Blood Extraction Kit. Receptor amplification or capture employed the immunoSEQ multiplex PCR assay. For the multiplex PCR, a mixture combining 60 forward primers for TCR Vbeta segments and 13 reverse primers for TCR Jbeta segments was used. Amplification of the CDR3 region of rearranged TCR beta genes was performed with a multiplex PCR assay on genomic DNA. On the Illumina HiSeq System, the amplified TCR beta libraries were sequenced as 87-base-pair reads. In the original analysis: In a later analysis, 77 million or so unique TCR beta chains were counted across the approximately 620 repertoires, and some 10 million of these chains were shared by at least two donors. To remove PCR and sequencing errors, raw reads were error-corrected and collapsed into unique sequences using a nearest-neighbor algorithm that merged closely related sequences. CDR3 sequences were aligned to IMGT reference sequences to assign V, D and J gene segments. Each retained sequence needed at least a six-nucleotide match to both a V gene segment and a J gene segment. Rearrangements were classified as productive when the CDR3 lacked stop codons and remained in frame with V and J, and all other rearrangements were classified as non-productive. Following IMGT convention, CDR3 was defined as the stretch from the second conserved V-encoded cysteine to the conserved J-encoded phenylalanine. In an earlier analysis of roughly 610 of the donors, sequences lacking an unambiguous match to a single V gene segment were excluded. In an earlier analysis of a few hundred of the donors, V segments were called functional above 56.7% productive rearrangements and were called segregating when the between-donor standard deviation exceeded 5%. To diagnose cytomegalovirus status from the catalog of TCR beta chain sequences, a statistical classification framework was built. A later analysis assigned V and J genes by comparing TCR nucleotide sequences with IMGT/GENE-DB human TR gene sequences. The TCRdist pipeline was used in a later analysis to assign CDR3 sequences and most-parsimonious VDJ recombination scenarios. A later analysis defined each TCR beta chain by its CDR3 amino acid sequence plus V-gene family, and excluded reads lacking a unique V-gene family. To address suspected cross-contamination and a sequencing artifact, a later analysis removed 592 highly shared, low-generation-probability nucleotide sequences. In a later analysis, a clonal expansion index was calculated for each public chain from normalized within-repertoire ranks of inferred template counts. A later analysis computed generation probabilities with a VDJ recombination model fitted to out-of-frame rearrangements, and checked the results against IGoR. In a later analysis, TCR-TCR, TCR-HLA and TCR-CMV co-occurrence was scored with hypergeometric tests, and a repertoire-size bias correction was applied to TCR pairs. To estimate false discovery rates, a later analysis permuted the HLA or CMV assignments 20 times. In a later analysis, co-occurring TCRs were grouped using DBSCAN, with TCRdist sequence similarity added in when clustering inside HLA-allele-positive subsets. Repertoires with fewer than 30,000 or more than 120,000 public chains, plus five repertoires with anomalous nucleotide sharing, were excluded from co-occurrence clustering. This immuneACCESS table, as held by TCRdb, lists in-frame sequences with V and J called but not all clones. Of the missing ones, under half trace to an unresolved V gene in checked studies; the others have no known cause. The DNA was the basis for D and trimming; V, J and clone size are from that table. The sample profile shows over 150,000 clones; 70% to 90% of them were found once. The biggest ten clones account for around 5% of the sample.

Regarding this clone: Which antigen it targets is not known. No base quality information exists; no much larger clone differs at one position.

The CDR3 goes from the cysteine to the phenylalanine over 19 residues. Only the CDR3 portion is preserved as DNA: 57 bases, with reading frame beginning at the first base. The receptor comes from a girl aged 5-17 years in good health and CMV-seropositive. Sequencing was performed on PBMCs. The chain was built from TRBV12-1 and TRBJ2-3; the DNA was not compared with TRBD2, the D call given in the table. TRBV12-1 is flagged as a pseudogene. For the CDR3, the sequence is CASSFPRYRERGDTDTQYF. The sequenced DNA: TGTGCCAGCAGCTTCCCCCGGTATCGTGAGCGGGGGGACACAGATACGCAGTATTTT.